This T cell receptor (beta chain) is drawn from a study of blood T cell repertoires in COVID-19. Original processing methods: Amplification from reference gene primers served as the basis for estimated nucleated cell counts. This table comes from immunoSEQ multiplex PCR, and its TCRdb copy is limited to in-frame clones, with some not included. V, J and clone size derive from that table, while D and trimming were established from the DNA sequence. This table holds some 270,000 clones, about 89% found once. V was shortened by 2 bases and J by 9 bases, with 11 bases between the two germline ends. The germline gives CDR1 MNHEY, CDR2 SVGAGI. CDR3 length equals 14 residues.

The receptor's source is an older woman who had recovered from COVID-19. Material: peripheral blood. This sequence joins TRBV6-5 and TRBJ1-6; D not certain. The CDR3 region is CASSYGGRGSPLHF. The CDR3 coding sequence is TGTGCCAGCAGTTACGGAGGCCGCGGTTCACCCCTCCACTTT.